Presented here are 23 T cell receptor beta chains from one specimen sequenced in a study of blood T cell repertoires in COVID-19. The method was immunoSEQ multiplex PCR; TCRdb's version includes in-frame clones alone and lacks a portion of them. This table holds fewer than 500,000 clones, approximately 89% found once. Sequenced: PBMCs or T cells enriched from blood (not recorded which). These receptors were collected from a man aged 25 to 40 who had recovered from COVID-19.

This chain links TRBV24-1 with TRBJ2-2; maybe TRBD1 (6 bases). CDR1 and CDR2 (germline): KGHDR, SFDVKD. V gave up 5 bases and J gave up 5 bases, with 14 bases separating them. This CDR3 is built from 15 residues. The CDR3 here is CATSGTVDETGELFF. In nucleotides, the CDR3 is TGTGCCACCAGTGGGACAGTGGACGAAACCGGGGAGCTGTTTTTT.

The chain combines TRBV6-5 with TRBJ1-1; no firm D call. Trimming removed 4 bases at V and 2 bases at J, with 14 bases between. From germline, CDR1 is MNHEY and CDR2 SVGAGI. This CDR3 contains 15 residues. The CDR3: CASSFGPAHNTEAFF. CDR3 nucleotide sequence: TGTGCCAGCAGTTTTGGGCCCGCGCATAACACTGAAGCTTTCTTT.

CDR3: CASTPQGIVETQYF. The CDR3 bases are TGTGCCAGCACCCCGCAGGGAATCGTGGAGACCCAGTACTTC. The chain is built from TRBV6-2 or TRBV6-3 and TRBJ2-5, with D perhaps matching TRBD1 (5 bases). The V end lost 7 bases, the J end lost 5 bases, and 17 bases lay between the germline ends. Germline CDR1 is MNHEY and CDR2 is SVGEGT. This CDR3 has 14 amino acids.

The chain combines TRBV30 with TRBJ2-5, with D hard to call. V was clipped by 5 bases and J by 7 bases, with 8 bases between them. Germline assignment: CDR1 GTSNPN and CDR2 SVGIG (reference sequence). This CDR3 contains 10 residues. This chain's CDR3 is CAWGRGTQYF. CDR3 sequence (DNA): TGTGCCTGGGGCAGAGGGACCCAGTACTTC.

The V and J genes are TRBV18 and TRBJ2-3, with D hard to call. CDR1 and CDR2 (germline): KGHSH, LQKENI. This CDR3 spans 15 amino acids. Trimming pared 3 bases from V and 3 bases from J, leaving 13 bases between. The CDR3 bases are TGTGCCAGCTCACCGGTACAGTTTACAACAGATACGCAGTATTTT. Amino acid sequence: CASSPVQFTTDTQYF. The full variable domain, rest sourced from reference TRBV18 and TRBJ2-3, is NAGVMQNPRHLVRRRGQEARLRCSPMKGHSHVYWYRQLPEEGLKFMVYLQKENIIDESGMPKERFSAEFPKEGPSILRIQQVVRGDSAAYFCASSPVQFTTDTQYFGPGTRLTVL.

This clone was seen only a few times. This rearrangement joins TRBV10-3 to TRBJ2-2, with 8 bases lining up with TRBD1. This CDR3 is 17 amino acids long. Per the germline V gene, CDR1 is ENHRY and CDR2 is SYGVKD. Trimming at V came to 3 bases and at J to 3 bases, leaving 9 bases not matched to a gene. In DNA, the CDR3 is TGTGCCATCAGTGAATGGGGACAGGATTTTGACACCGGGGAGCTGTTTTTT. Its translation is CAISEWGQDFDTGELFF.

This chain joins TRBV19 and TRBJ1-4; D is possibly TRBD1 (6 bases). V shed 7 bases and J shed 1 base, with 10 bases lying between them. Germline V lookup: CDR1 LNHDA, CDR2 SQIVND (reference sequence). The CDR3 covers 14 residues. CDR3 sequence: CASKNRETNEKLFF. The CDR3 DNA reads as TGTGCCAGTAAGAACAGGGAAACTAATGAAAAACTGTTTTTT.

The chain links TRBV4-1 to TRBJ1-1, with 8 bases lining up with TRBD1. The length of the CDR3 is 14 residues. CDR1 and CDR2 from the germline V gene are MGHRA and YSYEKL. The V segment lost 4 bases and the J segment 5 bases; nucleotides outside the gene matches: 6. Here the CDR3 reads CASSRQGAMTEAFF. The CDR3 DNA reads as TGCGCCAGCAGCCGTCAGGGGGCGATGACTGAAGCTTTCTTT.

CDR3 bases: TGTGCCAGCAGTTACGGTTGGCGGTCCACAGATACGCAGTATTTT. This translates into CASSYGWRSTDTQYF. This chain joins TRBV6-2 or TRBV6-3 and TRBJ2-3; unclear D gene. The germline V gene encodes CDR1 MNHEY and CDR2 SVGEGT. V was pared by 2 bases and J by 2 bases, with 11 bases between. The CDR3 sequence is 15 residues long.

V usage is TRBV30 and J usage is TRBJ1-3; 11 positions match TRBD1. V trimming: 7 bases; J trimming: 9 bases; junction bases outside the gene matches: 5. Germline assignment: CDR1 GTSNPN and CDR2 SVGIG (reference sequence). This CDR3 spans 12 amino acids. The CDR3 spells CASDRGQGTIYF. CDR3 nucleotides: TGTGCCTCGGACAGGGGGCAGGGCACCATATATTTT. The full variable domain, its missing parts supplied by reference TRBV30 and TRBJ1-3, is SQTIHQWPATLVQPVGSPLSLECTVEGTSNPNLYWYRQAAGRGLQLLFYSVGIGQISSEVPQNLSASRPQDRQFILSSKKLLLSDSGFYLCASDRGQGTIYFGEGSWLTVV.

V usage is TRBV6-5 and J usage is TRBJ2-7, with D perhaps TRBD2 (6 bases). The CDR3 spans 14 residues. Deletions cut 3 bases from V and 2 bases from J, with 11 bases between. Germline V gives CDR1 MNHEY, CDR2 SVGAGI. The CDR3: CASSYGTSPYEQYF. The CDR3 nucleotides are TGTGCCAGCAGTTATGGGACTTCTCCCTACGAGCAGTACTTC.

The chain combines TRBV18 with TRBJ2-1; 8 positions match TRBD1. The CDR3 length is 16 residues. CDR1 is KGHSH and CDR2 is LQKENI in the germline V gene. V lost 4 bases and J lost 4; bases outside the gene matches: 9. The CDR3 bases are TGTGCCAGCTCACTATACCGGGACAGGACATACAATGAGCAGTTCTTC. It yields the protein CASSLYRDRTYNEQFF.

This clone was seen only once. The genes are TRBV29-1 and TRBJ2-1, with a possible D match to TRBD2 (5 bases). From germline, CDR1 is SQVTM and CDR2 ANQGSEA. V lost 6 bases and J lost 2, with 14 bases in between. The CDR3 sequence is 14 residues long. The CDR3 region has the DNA TGCAGCGTCCCCAGAGGGTCACCCTACAATGAGCAGTTCTTC. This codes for CSVPRGSPYNEQFF.

This CDR3 reads CAWSRDSYQPQHF. The DNA of the CDR3 is TGTGCCTGGAGCCGGGACAGCTATCAGCCCCAGCATTTT. The chain couples TRBV30 to TRBJ1-5; TRBD1 matches at 7 bases. Losses at the gene ends were 3 bases for V and 5 bases for J; bases not matched to a gene: 4. This CDR3 has 13 residues. Per the germline V gene, CDR1 is GTSNPN and CDR2 is SVGIG (reference sequence).

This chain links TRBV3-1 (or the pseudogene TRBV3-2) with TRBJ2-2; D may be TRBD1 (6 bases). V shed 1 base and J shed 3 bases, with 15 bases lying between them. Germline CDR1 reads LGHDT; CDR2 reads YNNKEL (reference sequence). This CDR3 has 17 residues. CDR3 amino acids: CASSQVAGQSYTGELFF. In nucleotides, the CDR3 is TGTGCCAGCAGCCAAGTGGCAGGACAGAGCTACACCGGGGAGCTGTTTTTT.

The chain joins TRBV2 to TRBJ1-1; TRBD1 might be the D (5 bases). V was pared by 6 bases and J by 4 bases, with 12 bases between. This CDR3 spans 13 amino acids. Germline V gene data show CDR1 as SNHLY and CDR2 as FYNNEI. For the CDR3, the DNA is TGTGCCAGCAGGGTGACAGCCTTCACTGAAGCTTTCTTT. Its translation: CASRVTAFTEAFF. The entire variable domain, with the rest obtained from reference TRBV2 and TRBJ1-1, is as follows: EPEVTQTPSHQVTQMGQEVILRCVPISNHLYFYWYRQILGQKVEFLVSFYNNEISEKSEIFDDQFSVERPDGSNFTLKIRSTKLEDSAMYFCASRVTAFTEAFFGQGTRLTVV.

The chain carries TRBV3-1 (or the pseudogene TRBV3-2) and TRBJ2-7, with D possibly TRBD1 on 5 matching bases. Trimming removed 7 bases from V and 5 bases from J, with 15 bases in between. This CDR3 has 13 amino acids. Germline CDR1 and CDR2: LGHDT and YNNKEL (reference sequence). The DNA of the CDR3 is TGTGCCAGCACCCGACGGCCAGGGAACGAGCAGTACTTC. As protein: CASTRRPGNEQYF.

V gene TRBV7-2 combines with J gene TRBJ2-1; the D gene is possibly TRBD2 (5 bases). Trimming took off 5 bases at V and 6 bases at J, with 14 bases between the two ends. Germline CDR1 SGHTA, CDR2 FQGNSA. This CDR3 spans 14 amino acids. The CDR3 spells CASSDYYLSNEQFF. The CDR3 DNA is TGTGCCAGCAGCGACTACTACTTAAGCAATGAGCAGTTCTTC.

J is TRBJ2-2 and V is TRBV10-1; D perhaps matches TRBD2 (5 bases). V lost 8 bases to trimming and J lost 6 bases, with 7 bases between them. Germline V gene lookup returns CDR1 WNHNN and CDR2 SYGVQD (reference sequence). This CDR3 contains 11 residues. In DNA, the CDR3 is TGCGCCAGCGAGGGAGCCGGGGAGCTGTTTTTT. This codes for CASEGAGELFF.

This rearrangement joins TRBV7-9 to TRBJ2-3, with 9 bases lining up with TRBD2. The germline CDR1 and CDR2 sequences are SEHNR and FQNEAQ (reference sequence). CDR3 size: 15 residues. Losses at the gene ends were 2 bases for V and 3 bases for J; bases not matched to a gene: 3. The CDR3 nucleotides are TGTGCCAGCAGCTTACATAGCGGGGGAACAGATACGCAGTATTTT. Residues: CASSLHSGGTDTQYF.

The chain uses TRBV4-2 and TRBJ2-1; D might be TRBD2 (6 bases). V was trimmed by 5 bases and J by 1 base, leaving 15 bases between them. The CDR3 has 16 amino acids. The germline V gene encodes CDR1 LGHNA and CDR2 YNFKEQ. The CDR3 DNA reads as TGTGCCAGCAGCACCTCTAGCGTAAGATCCTACAATGAGCAGTTCTTC. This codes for CASSTSSVRSYNEQFF.

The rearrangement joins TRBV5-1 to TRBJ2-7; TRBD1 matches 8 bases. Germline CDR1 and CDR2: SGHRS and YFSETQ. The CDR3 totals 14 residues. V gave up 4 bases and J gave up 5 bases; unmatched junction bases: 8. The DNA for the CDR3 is TGCGCCAGCAGCACCGGACAGGGCGCTCACGAGCAGTACTTC. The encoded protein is CASSTGQGAHEQYF.

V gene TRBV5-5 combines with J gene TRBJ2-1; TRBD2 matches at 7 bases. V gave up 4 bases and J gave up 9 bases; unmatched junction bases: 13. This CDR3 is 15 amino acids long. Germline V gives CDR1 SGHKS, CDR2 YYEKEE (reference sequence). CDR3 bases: TGTGCCAGCAGCCTATACGAGACTAGCCTCGGTGAGCAGTTCTTC. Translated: CASSLYETSLGEQFF.